The 21 T cell receptor beta chains given below trace back to one sample, sequenced in a study of OX40 agonist ivuxolimab in advanced cancers. Sequencing used immunoSEQ multiplex PCR; TCRdb keeps in-frame clones, though not all of them. The sample lists about 73,000 clones; about 87% were seen once. The sample in question was CD4+ or CD8+ T cells sorted from blood, obtained in a trial of the OX40 agonist ivuxolimab. Receptors were obtained from an adult with an advanced solid tumor such as melanoma, head and neck, liver or kidney cancer.

The chain joins TRBV7-8 to TRBJ2-1; D might be TRBD1 (5 bases). Germline CDR1 reads SGHVS; CDR2 reads FQNEAQ. Trimming shortened V by 5 bases and J by 2 bases, and 22 bases separated the two germline ends. This CDR3 is built from 18 residues. The DNA of the CDR3 is TGTGCCAGCAGCACTCCAGATTCTGACAGCAAGACCTACAATGAGCAGTTCTTC. It translates to CASSTPDSDSKTYNEQFF.

A single count supports this clone. The chain employs TRBV6-1 and TRBJ1-1; no clear D gene. Germline V gene sequence: CDR1 MNHNS, CDR2 SASEGT. Trimming stripped 1 base from V and 4 bases from J, with 4 bases between. The CDR3 covers 12 residues. The CDR3 is CASSEEVTEAFF. In DNA form, the CDR3 reads TGTGCCAGCAGTGAAGAAGTCACTGAAGCTTTCTTT.

V usage is TRBV18 and J usage is TRBJ2-5, with D possibly TRBD2 on 5 matching bases. V was clipped by 6 bases and J by 9 bases, with 17 bases between them. Per the germline V gene, CDR1 is KGHSH and CDR2 is LQKENI. There are 13 residues in the CDR3. The chain's CDR3 is CASSPLRVAAQYF. The CDR3 DNA reads TGTGCCAGCTCTCCCCTGCGGGTCGCGGCCCAGTACTTC.

J is TRBJ2-7 and V is TRBV28; 7 bases line up with TRBD1. Looked up from germline, CDR1 is MDHEN and CDR2 is SYDVKM. This CDR3 comprises 16 residues. V dropped 5 bases and J dropped 2; count of bases not matched to a gene: 12. The CDR3: CASSPNGRGFTYEQYF. CDR3 sequence (DNA): TGTGCCAGCAGTCCCAATGGCAGGGGGTTTACCTACGAGCAGTACTTC.

A single count supports this clone. The chain couples TRBV27 to TRBJ1-1, with D unresolved. The germline V and J ends were trimmed by 2 bases and 1 base, with 5 bases remaining between them. Germline-derived CDR1 and CDR2 are MNHEY and SMNVEV (reference sequence). The CDR3 has 13 residues. The CDR3 loop is CASSLIGNTEAFF. CDR3 DNA sequence: TGTGCCAGCAGTTTAATTGGGAACACTGAAGCTTTCTTT.

This clone was picked up one time. V gene TRBV6-1 combines with J gene TRBJ1-5; perhaps TRBD1 as D (5 bases). V was trimmed by 0 bases and J by 3 bases, leaving 9 bases between them. This CDR3 has 15 amino acids. Germline lookup yields CDR1 MNHNS and CDR2 SASEGT. The CDR3 sequence is CASSEALGVNQPQHF. The CDR3 DNA follows: TGTGCCAGCAGTGAAGCGTTAGGGGTCAATCAGCCCCAGCATTTT.

The V gene is TRBV5-1, the J gene TRBJ2-3; 13 bases match TRBD2. The junction had 7 bases not matched to a gene; V was cut back by 4 bases and J by 2 bases. Germline V gene lookup returns CDR1 SGHRS and CDR2 YFSETQ. The CDR3 is 17 amino acids. The CDR3 is CASSPGLAGTITDTQYF. The CDR3 nucleotides are TGCGCCAGCAGCCCGGGACTAGCGGGGACAATCACAGATACGCAGTATTTT.

The chain uses TRBV11-1 and TRBJ1-2; 7 nucleotides align to TRBD1. Germline V CDR1 and CDR2: SGHAT, FQDESV (reference sequence). This CDR3 has 12 amino acids. Trimming took 5 bases from V and 6 from J; bases not matched to a gene: 3. The CDR3: CASSPTGDGYTF. The CDR3, as DNA: TGTGCCAGCAGCCCTACAGGGGATGGCTACACCTTC.

This sequence joins TRBV6-1 and TRBJ2-2; D may be TRBD1 (6 bases). The CDR3 is 14 amino acids. Germline loops: CDR1 MNHNS, CDR2 SASEGT. V lost 7 bases and J 6 bases, leaving 15 bases between the germline ends. The chain's CDR3 is CASIAGTQAGELFF. DNA for the CDR3: TGTGCCAGCATCGCCGGGACACAAGCCGGGGAGCTGTTTTTT.

The chain carries TRBV5-4 and TRBJ2-1; no reliable D call. CDR3 length: 13 amino acids. Germline-derived CDR1 and CDR2 are SGHNT and YYREEE (reference sequence). Trimming stripped 3 bases from V and 3 bases from J, with 7 bases between. The CDR3, as DNA: TGTGCCAGCAGCTCCGGCGTCTACAATGAGCAGTTCTTC. This encodes CASSSGVYNEQFF.

This chain links TRBV11-2 with TRBJ2-1, with D possibly TRBD1 on 6 matching bases. The V gene's germline CDR1 is SGHAT and CDR2 FQNNGV. There are 14 residues in the CDR3. V shed 3 bases and J shed 3 bases, with 9 bases lying between them. CDR3 loop: CASSLDSHYNEQFF. DNA of the CDR3: TGTGCCAGCAGCTTGGACAGCCACTACAATGAGCAGTTCTTC.

The rearrangement links TRBV29-1 to TRBJ2-5; 11 bases line up with TRBD2. Per the germline V gene, CDR1 is SQVTM and CDR2 is ANQGSEA. V was pared by 4 bases and J by 5 bases, with 6 bases of the junction left unmatched. The CDR3 runs to 14 residues. The CDR3 loop reads CSVVLAGVGETQYF. The CDR3 nucleotides are TGCAGCGTTGTACTAGCGGGAGTGGGGGAGACCCAGTACTTC.

V is TRBV18 and J is TRBJ2-7; D perhaps matches TRBD2 (6 bases). Germline V lookup: CDR1 KGHSH, CDR2 LQKENI. This CDR3 is 14 amino acids long. V was trimmed by 6 bases and J by 0 bases, leaving 12 bases between them. Written as DNA, the CDR3 is TGTGCCAGCTCTGCAGCGGGTGCCTCCTACGAGCAGTACTTC. The encoded protein is CASSAAGASYEQYF.

This clone was seen a single time. The chain links TRBV9 to TRBJ1-3, with D unresolved. V was cut by 4 bases and J by 8 bases, with 10 bases left in between. Germline V gene lookup returns CDR1 SGDLS and CDR2 YYNGEE. The length of the CDR3 is 12 residues. DNA for the CDR3: TGTGCCAGCAGCACCCTGGGCGACACCATATATTTT. Translating it yields CASSTLGDTIYF. Drawing the rest from reference TRBV9 and TRBJ1-3, the complete variable domain is DSGVTQTPKHLITATGQRVTLRCSPRSGDLSVYWYQQSLDQGLQFLIQYYNGEERAKGNILERFSAQQFPDLHSELNLSSLELGDSALYFCASSTLGDTIYFGEGSWLTVV.

V gene TRBV27 combines with J gene TRBJ2-1; 8 bases agree with TRBD1. The trim removed 7 bases at V and 5 bases at J, leaving 10 bases unmatched. This CDR3 has 15 amino acids. The V gene's germline CDR1 is MNHEY and CDR2 SMNVEV (reference sequence). The CDR3 spells CASKSRGQMNNEQFF. The CDR3 region has the DNA TGTGCCAGCAAGAGCAGGGGGCAAATGAACAATGAGCAGTTCTTC.

This clone came up once. This chain links TRBV5-5 with TRBJ2-7, with D possibly being TRBD1 (6 bases). Germline CDR1 is SGHKS and CDR2 is YYEKEE (reference sequence). The CDR3 extends over 13 amino acids. V lost 0 bases, J lost 3 bases, and 7 bases lay in between. CDR3 sequence: CASSLAGVYEQYF. For the CDR3, the DNA is TGTGCCAGCAGCTTGGCAGGGGTCTACGAGCAGTACTTC.

The V and J genes are TRBV27 and TRBJ2-4; 13 positions agree with TRBD2. The junction had 6 bases not matched to a gene; V was cut back by 5 bases and J by 2 bases. CDR1 and CDR2 (germline): MNHEY, SMNVEV (reference sequence). The CDR3 loop spans 17 amino acids. This chain's CDR3 is CASSRGLAGVTKNIQYF. As DNA, the CDR3 is TGTGCCAGCAGTCGCGGACTAGCGGGAGTCACCAAAAACATTCAGTACTTC.

The chain recombines TRBV2 with TRBJ2-3, with TRBD2 identical over 11 bases. Trimming removed 4 bases from V and 2 bases from J; junction bases left unmatched: 5. The CDR3 totals 16 residues. The germline gives CDR1 SNHLY, CDR2 FYNNEI. The CDR3 protein is CASSGIAGGVTDTQYF. The CDR3 region has the DNA TGTGCCAGCAGTGGCATAGCGGGAGGGGTCACAGATACGCAGTATTTT.

This chain links TRBV15 with TRBJ2-4; D uncertain. The CDR3 has 13 residues. V was pared by 5 bases and J by 0 bases, with 5 bases between. Germline V gives CDR1 LNHNV, CDR2 YYDKDF (reference sequence). The CDR3 protein is CATSLLAKNIQYF. CDR3 DNA sequence: TGTGCCACCAGCTTATTAGCCAAAAACATTCAGTACTTC.

This clone was found once. This rearrangement joins TRBV5-1 to TRBJ2-2; 8 nucleotides line up with TRBD2. Germline V gene sequence: CDR1 SGHRS, CDR2 YFSETQ. Trimming at V came to 0 bases and at J to 5 bases, leaving 6 bases not matched to a gene. This CDR3 contains 16 residues. This CDR3 is CASSLDGRALTGELFF. CDR3 sequence (DNA): TGCGCCAGCAGCTTGGACGGGAGGGCCTTGACCGGGGAGCTGTTTTTT.

The gene calls are TRBV30 and TRBJ2-7, with 9 nucleotides matching TRBD1. Germline V gene lookup returns CDR1 GTSNPN and CDR2 SVGIG (reference sequence). The CDR3 runs 14 residues. The trim removed 2 bases at V and 6 bases at J, leaving 8 bases unmatched. CDR3 sequence: CAWSRDRASREQYF. The CDR3 region has the DNA TGTGCCTGGAGTAGGGACAGGGCTAGCCGCGAGCAGTACTTC. Combining the CDR3 with reference TRBV30 and TRBJ2-7 gives the whole variable domain SQTIHQWPATLVQPVGSPLSLECTVEGTSNPNLYWYRQAAGRGLQLLFYSVGIGQISSEVPQNLSASRPQDRQFILSSKKLLLSDSGFYLCAWSRDRASREQYFGPGTRLTVT.